Listed below are T cell receptor beta chains from one sample, sequenced in a study of T cell changes during pregnancy in multiple sclerosis. Profiled with immunoSEQ multiplex PCR; TCRdb holds only in-frame clones, not every one. The repertoire includes roughly 75,000 clones, more than 85% of them detected once, and around 2.6% sits in the top ten. Sequenced here: peripheral blood, sampled after pregnancy. These receptors all come from a female donor in good health, enrolled as a control in a pregnancy study. The CDR3 runs from the conserved cysteine through the conserved F or W. The D gene is left open where the match is weak. Where a row states a size, it is once, few, many or the class of an expanded clone; other rows omit it.

j_call d_call v_call clone_size cdr3_aa cdr3_nt
TRBJ1-2 . TRBV11-2 few CASSLEGRDHYGYTF TGTGCCAGCAGCTTAGAAGGCAGGGATCACTATGGCTACACCTTC
TRBJ2-1 . TRBV9 . CASSRDSSSYNEQFF TGTGCCAGCAGCAGGGACTCCAGCTCCTACAATGAGCAGTTCTTC
TRBJ1-1 TRBD1 TRBV7-9 . CASSLQGGLPNTEAFF TGTGCCAGCAGCCTACAGGGGGGGCTACCGAACACTGAAGCTTTCTTT
TRBJ2-5 TRBD1 TRBV2 . CATMDRGETQYF TGTGCCACAATGGACAGGGGGGAGACCCAGTACTTC
TRBJ2-7 TRBD2 TRBV7-9 . CASSPRLAGNYEQYF TGTGCCAGCAGCCCCAGACTAGCGGGTAATTACGAGCAGTACTTC
TRBJ2-7 TRBD2 TRBV6-1 . CASLSLAGGREQYF TGTGCCAGCCTAAGCCTAGCGGGAGGGCGTGAGCAGTACTTC
TRBJ1-2 . TRBV6-1 . CASLPQQLYGYTF TGTGCCAGCCTCCCCCAACAGCTCTATGGCTACACCTTC
TRBJ1-1 TRBD1 TRBV2 . CARGQGNEAFF TGTGCCAGAGGACAGGGGAATGAAGCTTTCTTT
TRBJ1-6 TRBD1 TRBV19 . CASSIDWDSNSPLHF TGTGCCAGTAGTATTGATTGGGACAGCAATTCACCCCTCCACTTT
TRBJ1-5 . TRBV28 once CASSFPGNSNQPQHF TGTGCCAGCAGTTTCCCCGGGAATAGCAATCAGCCCCAGCATTTT
TRBJ2-7 . TRBV5-4 . CASSFGSTRLYEQYF TGTGCCAGCAGCTTTGGTAGTACTCGCCTCTACGAGCAGTACTTC